This T cell receptor beta chain was sequenced in a study of T cell responses to AZD1222 COVID-19 vaccine. Study-level points and caveats: Repertoire collection took place solely once the T cell response had peaked.

Generated by immunoSEQ multiplex PCR, the TCRdb table keeps only in-frame clones and is missing some. The table has 150,000 or so clones, about 89% seen once; the top ten hold about 4%. With respect to this clone: Its antigen is undetermined.

Looked up from germline, CDR1 is ENHRY and CDR2 is SYGVKD. V was clipped by 11 bases and J by 5 bases, with 18 bases between them. The CDR3 has 13 residues. This TCR derives from an adult who received the AZD1222 COVID-19 vaccine. Material: peripheral blood, obtained 28 days after the second AZD1222 dose. V is TRBV10-3 and J is TRBJ1-1, with D perhaps TRBD1 (5 bases). CDR3 DNA sequence: TGTGCCGGCGGTGGGGGAATGGGAACTGAAGCTTTCTTT. This encodes CAGGGGMGTEAFF.